Following are 32 T cell receptor beta chains from one sample sequenced in a study of cytomegalovirus exposure and HLA in healthy donors. The primer mix had 60 Vbeta and 13 Jbeta primers. The data were produced by immunoSEQ multiplex PCR, yet TCRdb's version contains in-frame clones alone and is incomplete. This table has some 110,000 clones, approximately 70% appearing once. Sequencing input: PBMCs. These receptor sequences come from a man aged 25 to 45 in good health and CMV-seropositive.

This rearrangement joins TRBV4-1 to TRBJ2-5, with D tentatively TRBD2 (5 bases). The CDR3 loop spans 17 amino acids. The V end lost 0 bases, the J end lost 9 bases, and 23 bases lay between the germline ends. Germline CDR1 is MGHRA and CDR2 is YSYEKL. For the CDR3, the DNA is TGCGCCAGCAGCCAAGATTCGGTACGGAGGTCCCGAGTCGCCCAGTACTTC. Residues: CASSQDSVRRSRVAQYF.

The rearrangement links TRBV7-2 to TRBJ2-2; maybe TRBD1 (5 bases). The CDR3 extends over 14 amino acids. The germline V gene has CDR1 SGHTA and CDR2 FQGNSA. The germline V and J ends were trimmed by 5 bases and 7 bases, with 14 bases remaining between them. The CDR3 loop reads CASSPGSDSGELFF. The CDR3 bases are TGTGCCAGCAGCCCCGGGTCAGACAGCGGGGAGCTGTTTTTT.

V is TRBV21-1 and J is TRBJ2-1; TRBD2 is the table's D call, not checked against the DNA. TRBV21-1 is a pseudogene segment. The CDR3 totals 13 residues. The CDR3 reads CASSKTGRNEQFF. In DNA form, the CDR3 reads TGTGCCAGCAGCAAAACGGGGAGAAATGAGCAGTTCTTC.

This clone appeared a few times. The V and J genes are TRBV5-4 and TRBJ2-7; TRBD2 might be the D (6 bases). The CDR3 extends over 14 amino acids. With 2 bases removed from V and 2 bases from J, the gap between germline ends came to 11 bases. Germline V gene lookup returns CDR1 SGHNT and CDR2 YYREEE (reference sequence). CDR3 in DNA: TGTGCCAGCAGCTTCCGGGGGACCACCTACGAGCAGTACTTC. Amino acids: CASSFRGTTYEQYF. Full variable domain (outside the CDR3, taken from reference TRBV5-4 and TRBJ2-7): ETGVTQSPTHLIKTRGQQVTLRCSSQSGHNTVSWYQQALGQGPQFIFQYYREEENGRGNFPPRFSGLQFPNYSSELNVNALELDDSALYLCASSFRGTTYEQYFGPGTRLTVT.

CDR3 region: CASSEYLGAPEAFF. CDR3 coding DNA: TGCGCCAGCAGTGAGTATCTGGGCGCCCCTGAAGCTTTCTTT. The rearrangement links TRBV10-1 to TRBJ1-1; D is unresolved. V lost 1 base and J lost 6, with 12 bases in between. This CDR3 has 14 amino acids. Germline CDR1 reads WNHNN; CDR2 reads SYGVQD (reference sequence).

The rearrangement uses TRBV7-3 and TRBJ2-2; the match to TRBD1 covers 8 bases. This CDR3 region has 12 residues. The germline V gene has CDR1 SGHTA and CDR2 FQGTGA. The CDR3 here is CAEQGDTGELFF. The CDR3 nucleotides read TGTGCGGAACAGGGGGACACCGGGGAGCTGTTTTTT.

V usage is TRBV11-3 and J usage is TRBJ1-1; no definite D call. Germline V gene data show CDR1 as SGHNT and CDR2 as YENEEA. The CDR3 runs to 16 residues. The V end was cut by 2 bases, the J end by 2 bases, with 15 bases between. The CDR3 sequence is CASSLSRSQINTEAFF. CDR3 DNA sequence: TGTGCCAGCAGCTTATCTCGAAGTCAGATAAACACTGAAGCTTTCTTT.

The chain links TRBV29-1 to TRBJ1-1; 8 bases agree with TRBD1. V trimming: 1 base; J trimming: 6 bases; junction bases outside the gene matches: 10. The CDR3 extends over 15 amino acids. Germline V gene lookup returns CDR1 SQVTM and CDR2 ANQGSEA. The CDR3 protein is CSVEGSRGRTAEAFF. The CDR3 nucleotides read TGCAGCGTTGAAGGCAGCAGGGGGCGGACGGCTGAAGCTTTCTTT.

This sequence joins TRBV11-3 and TRBJ2-2; 8 bases are a match to TRBD1. Trimming at V came to 0 bases and at J to 6 bases, leaving 12 bases not matched to a gene. CDR3 length: 18 amino acids. The germline V gene encodes CDR1 SGHNT and CDR2 YENEEA. Written as DNA, the CDR3 is TGTGCCAGCAGCTTAGACGAGCGGCTCGGACAGGGTCCCGGGGAGCTGTTTTTT. Protein sequence: CASSLDERLGQGPGELFF.

The rearrangement uses TRBV5-1 and TRBJ2-1; D remains unclear. Deletions cut 4 bases from V and 5 bases from J, with 10 bases between. In germline, CDR1 is SGHRS, CDR2 YFSETQ. CDR3 length: 13 amino acids. The CDR3 loop is CASSPPGNNEQFF. Written as DNA, the CDR3 is TGCGCCAGCAGCCCCCCAGGAAACAATGAGCAGTTCTTC.

The chain links TRBV18 to TRBJ1-1, with 8 bases fitting TRBD1. Germline CDR1 and CDR2: KGHSH and LQKENI. With 3 bases clipped from V and 4 bases from J, the junction kept 4 bases outside the gene matches. The CDR3 contains 14 residues. CDR3 region: CASSPETGGTEAFF. The CDR3 nucleotides read TGTGCCAGCTCACCGGAAACAGGGGGCACTGAAGCTTTCTTT.

This clone was recorded a few times. The chain is built from TRBV28 and TRBJ2-1; 8 nucleotides line up with TRBD2. The CDR3 has 15 residues. After removal of 5 bases from V and 9 bases from J, the junction contained 12 bases not matched to a gene. Germline lookup yields CDR1 MDHEN and CDR2 SYDVKM. The CDR3 spells CASSQRGGRYGEQFF. The CDR3, as DNA: TGTGCCAGCAGTCAACGGGGGGGACGCTACGGTGAGCAGTTCTTC.

This clone was found a few times. The chain links TRBV5-1 to TRBJ2-7; the D gene is possibly TRBD1 (8 bases). CDR1 and CDR2 from the germline V gene are SGHRS and YFSETQ. CDR3 size: 15 residues. V lost 4 bases, J lost 6 bases, and 20 bases lay in between. Here the CDR3 DNA reads TGCGCCAGCAGCCCGGGGGGCCAGGGGGCGGCCGAGCAGTACTTC. Protein sequence: CASSPGGQGAAEQYF.

The chain combines TRBV9 with TRBJ2-3, with 8 positions matching TRBD2. The J segment lost 2 bases and the V segment lost 4 bases, leaving 6 bases of the junction unmatched. The CDR3 is 15 amino acids. CDR1 is SGDLS and CDR2 is YYNGEE in the germline V gene. CDR3 sequence (DNA): TGTGCCAGCAGCCCACAGCGGGAGCCCACAGATACGCAGTATTTT. Residues: CASSPQREPTDTQYF.

This rearrangement joins TRBV7-2 to TRBJ2-5; D is perhaps TRBD2 (6 bases). Germline assignment: CDR1 SGHTA and CDR2 FQGNSA. V dropped 5 bases and J dropped 2 bases, with 21 bases sitting between them. The CDR3 has 17 residues. The CDR3 protein is CASSRMMTGVRQETQYF. CDR3 DNA sequence: TGTGCCAGCAGCCGTATGATGACGGGAGTAAGGCAAGAGACCCAGTACTTC.

The chain couples TRBV5-1 to TRBJ1-1; D call uncertain. This CDR3 has 18 residues. Germline V gene data show CDR1 as SGHRS and CDR2 as YFSETQ. Trimming shortened V by 5 bases and J by 0 bases, and 23 bases separated the two germline ends. The CDR3 sequence: CASRLRSGKGAMNTEAFF. The CDR3 DNA is TGCGCCAGCAGATTGAGATCAGGAAAGGGAGCTATGAACACTGAAGCTTTCTTT.

J is TRBJ2-2 and V is TRBV2; D unresolved. The V gene's germline CDR1 is SNHLY and CDR2 FYNNEI. CDR3 length: 14 residues. V lost 10 bases to trimming and J lost 6 bases, with 18 bases between them. The CDR3: CAIDFRLVAGELFF. The CDR3 nucleotides read TGTGCCATCGACTTTAGGCTGGTGGCCGGGGAGCTGTTTTTT. Full variable domain (rest looked up from reference TRBV2 and TRBJ2-2): EPEVTQTPSHQVTQMGQEVILRCVPISNHLYFYWYRQILGQKVEFLVSFYNNEISEKSEIFDDQFSVERPDGSNFTLKIRSTKLEDSAMYFCAIDFRLVAGELFFGEGSRLTVL.

The genes are TRBV9 and TRBJ2-7; 8 positions agree with TRBD2. Germline V gene data show CDR1 as SGDLS and CDR2 as YYNGEE. V shed 0 bases, J shed 2 bases, and the junction held 4 bases outside the gene matches. The CDR3 length is 15 residues. The CDR3 here is CASSVAGGPTYEQYF. Written as DNA, the CDR3 is TGTGCCAGCAGCGTAGCGGGGGGGCCTACCTACGAGCAGTACTTC.

The chain uses TRBV7-8 and TRBJ2-1, with 8 bases lining up with TRBD2. CDR1 is SGHVS, CDR2 FQNEAQ, per germline. This CDR3 has 16 amino acids. The junction had 10 bases not matched to a gene; V was cut back by 5 bases and J by 4 bases. CDR3 in DNA: TGTGCCAGCAGCGTACCAGCGGGAGTCGGTTACAATGAGCAGTTCTTC. This encodes CASSVPAGVGYNEQFF. Full variable domain (outside the CDR3, taken from reference TRBV7-8 and TRBJ2-1): GAGVSQSPRYKVAKRGQDVALRCDPISGHVSLFWYQQALGQGPEFLTYFQNEAQLDKSGLPSDRFFAERPEGSVSTLKIQRTQQEDSAVYLCASSVPAGVGYNEQFFGPGTRLTVL.

This clone showed up just a few times. The chain carries TRBV29-1 and TRBJ1-2; 7 bases fit TRBD1. Trimming cost V 8 bases and J 0 bases; bases outside gene matches: 6. This CDR3 contains 13 residues. Germline values: CDR1 SQVTM, CDR2 ANQGSEA. CDR3 loop: CSSGGTTNYGYTF. CDR3 nucleotide sequence: TGCAGCTCAGGGGGGACAACTAACTATGGCTACACCTTC. Combining the CDR3 with reference TRBV29-1 and TRBJ1-2 gives the whole variable domain SAVISQKPSRDICQRGTSLTIQCQVDSQVTMMFWYRQQPGQSLTLIATANQGSEATYESGFVIDKFPISRPNLTFSTLTVSNMSPEDSSIYLCSSGGTTNYGYTFGSGTRLTVV.

Here the CDR3 DNA reads TGTGCCAGCAGAAAAACAGGGGAGCCCAATGAAAAACTGTTTTTT. Amino acids: CASRKTGEPNEKLFF. V and J are TRBV6-5 and TRBJ1-4; TRBD1 matches 7 bases. The CDR3 has 15 residues. The germline V gene encodes CDR1 MNHEY and CDR2 SVGAGI. With V trimmed by 6 bases and J by 5 bases, 9 bases remained unmatched.

The V gene is TRBV14, the J gene TRBJ2-6; D is uncertain. V lost 2 bases, J lost 2 bases, and 16 bases lay in between. Germline-derived CDR1 and CDR2 are SGHDN and FVKESK. This CDR3 contains 18 residues. In DNA, the CDR3 is TGTGCCAGCAGCCAAACCTTTTCTTCACGGGCTGGGGCCAACGTCCTGACTTTC. This sequence encodes CASSQTFSSRAGANVLTF.

This clone turned up a few times. The chain uses TRBV2 and TRBJ1-5; weak D call: TRBD1 (6 bases). CDR3 size: 14 residues. Deletions cut 4 bases from V and 2 bases from J, with 9 bases between. Germline V gene sequence: CDR1 SNHLY, CDR2 FYNNEI. The CDR3 DNA reads as TGTGCCAGCAGTGGGGGGGGGCGCAATCAGCCCCAGCATTTT. This encodes CASSGGGRNQPQHF. Complete variable domain (other parts from reference TRBV2 and TRBJ1-5): EPEVTQTPSHQVTQMGQEVILRCVPISNHLYFYWYRQILGQKVEFLVSFYNNEISEKSEIFDDQFSVERPDGSNFTLKIRSTKLEDSAMYFCASSGGGRNQPQHFGDGTRLSIL.

This rearrangement joins TRBV5-1 to TRBJ1-2; 12 bases map to TRBD1. The CDR3 extends over 15 amino acids. Germline CDR1 reads SGHRS; CDR2 reads YFSETQ. V trimming: 5 bases; J trimming: 6 bases; junction bases outside the gene matches: 8. CDR3 in amino acids: CASSGTGGVGDGYTF. The CDR3 region has the DNA TGCGCCAGCAGTGGGACAGGGGGCGTAGGAGATGGCTACACCTTC.

In its sample, this clone was seen a few times. The J gene is TRBJ1-1, the V gene TRBV11-2, with D tentatively TRBD1 (5 bases). The V gene's germline CDR1 is SGHAT and CDR2 FQNNGV. This CDR3 has 14 amino acids. Trimming removed 0 bases at V and 4 bases at J, with 9 bases between. This CDR3 is CASSLDPGLTEAFF. DNA for the CDR3: TGTGCCAGCAGCTTAGACCCAGGGCTCACTGAAGCTTTCTTT.

The chain combines TRBV6-5 with TRBJ2-1, with TRBD2 matching 9 bases. Germline CDR1 MNHEY, CDR2 SVGAGI. The CDR3 spans 16 residues. J lost 9 bases, V lost 2 bases, and 11 bases had no gene match. CDR3 sequence: CASSYGSGGGAFEQFF. The CDR3 DNA follows: TGTGCCAGCAGTTACGGATCCGGCGGGGGGGCATTTGAGCAGTTCTTC.

The chain recombines TRBV7-8 with TRBJ2-2; 7 bases match TRBD1. Germline loops: CDR1 SGHVS, CDR2 FQNEAQ. The CDR3 sequence is 16 residues long. The ends lost 1 base at V and 1 base at J; junction bases unmatched: 3. In DNA form, the CDR3 reads TGTGCCAGCAGCTTAGAGGGACAGCAGAACACCGGGGAGCTGTTTTTT. Translation gives CASSLEGQQNTGELFF.

The J gene is TRBJ1-4, the V gene TRBV2, with 7 bases that match TRBD1. Trimming cost V 5 bases and J 2 bases; bases outside gene matches: 2. This CDR3 has 14 amino acids. Germline-derived CDR1 and CDR2 are SNHLY and FYNNEI. The CDR3 sequence: CASSSTGTNEKLFF. CDR3 coding DNA: TGTGCCAGCAGTTCGACAGGGACTAATGAAAAACTGTTTTTT.

This sequence joins TRBV10-3 and TRBJ2-2; 10 nucleotides line up with TRBD2. The ends lost 5 bases at V and 5 bases at J; junction bases unmatched: 2. The CDR3 has 14 residues. Germline V gene lookup returns CDR1 ENHRY and CDR2 SYGVKD. CDR3 region: CAISPGLATGELFF. In DNA, the CDR3 is TGTGCCATCAGTCCGGGACTAGCGACCGGGGAGCTGTTTTTT.

The chain uses TRBV5-1 and TRBJ2-3, with 16 bases matching TRBD2. Germline V gives CDR1 SGHRS, CDR2 YFSETQ. V gave up 4 bases and J gave up 5 bases; unmatched junction bases: 10. CDR3 size: 18 residues. The CDR3 reads CASSDTGLAGGRGDTQYF. CDR3 nucleotides: TGCGCCAGCAGCGATACGGGACTAGCGGGGGGGCGGGGAGATACGCAGTATTTT.

The chain carries TRBV6-9 and TRBJ2-7; D is unclear. The CDR3 covers 14 residues. The germline V gene encodes CDR1 MNHGY and CDR2 SVAAGI. Trimming took 4 bases from V and 0 from J, leaving 10 bases between them. CDR3 DNA sequence: TGTGCCAGCAGTTGGTCTTCCAGCTCCTACGAGCAGTACTTC. Translating it yields CASSWSSSSYEQYF.

The chain couples TRBV29-1 to TRBJ1-1, with 8 positions matching TRBD1. Germline CDR1 SQVTM, CDR2 ANQGSEA. The trim removed 5 bases at V and 0 bases at J, leaving 5 bases unmatched. The CDR3 has 14 amino acids. CDR3 in amino acids: CSVRTGSVNTEAFF. CDR3 DNA: TGCAGCGTTAGGACAGGGTCCGTGAACACTGAAGCTTTCTTT.